This is a list of T cell receptor beta chains from one sample in a study of OX40 agonist ivuxolimab in advanced cancers. Produced via immunoSEQ multiplex PCR; TCRdb's table is partial and in-frame only. The sample holds 50,000 to 55,000 clones, roughly 88% seen once. The starting material was CD4+ or CD8+ T cells sorted from blood, obtained in a trial of the OX40 agonist ivuxolimab. These receptors were collected from an adult with an advanced solid tumor such as melanoma, head and neck, liver or kidney cancer. CDR3s include the opening cysteine and the closing phenylalanine or tryptophan. A D gene is named only where the DNA matches it firmly. Rows may omit the clone size; those that give it use once, few, many or a size class.

.	TRBV7-2	few	TRBJ1-6	CASSLLGPNSPLHF	TGTGCCAGCAGCTTACTCGGCCCTAATTCACCCCTCCACTTT
.	TRBV6-1	.	TRBJ2-4	CASSERRGSLAKNIQYF	TGTGCCAGCAGTGAAAGAAGAGGTAGCTTAGCCAAAAACATTCAGTACTTC
.	TRBV15	.	TRBJ1-2	CATSRDWSLANYGYTF	TGTGCCACCAGCAGAGACTGGAGTCTGGCTAACTATGGCTACACCTTC
.	TRBV7-6	.	TRBJ1-5	CASSLGRGGQPQHF	TGTGCCAGCAGCTTAGGGCGTGGTGGTCAGCCCCAGCATTTT
.	TRBV27	.	TRBJ2-3	CASSPREAFMADTQYF	TGTGCCAGCAGTCCCCGGGAAGCATTCATGGCAGATACGCAGTATTTT
.	TRBV5-1	.	TRBJ2-5	CASSRQETQYF	TGCGCCAGCAGCCGCCAAGAGACCCAGTACTTC
.	TRBV7-9	.	TRBJ1-1	CASSLVQNTEAFF	TGTGCCAGCAGCTTAGTCCAGAACACTGAAGCTTTCTTT
TRBD1	TRBV6-4	.	TRBJ1-5	CASSDSRDRGWGNQPQHF	TGTGCCAGCAGTGACTCGCGGGACAGGGGATGGGGCAATCAGCCCCAGCATTTT
TRBD1	TRBV19	.	TRBJ1-1	CASTQTGWETSEAFF	TGTGCCAGTACCCAGACAGGGTGGGAGACCTCTGAAGCTTTCTTT
.	TRBV7-3	.	TRBJ2-6	CASSFTGTGANVLTF	TGTGCCAGCAGCTTCACAGGGACCGGGGCCAACGTCCTGACTTTC
TRBD1	TRBV27	.	TRBJ2-5	CASSMGQGNQETQYF	TGTGCCAGCAGTATGGGACAGGGGAATCAAGAGACCCAGTACTTC
.	TRBV6-5	.	TRBJ1-5	CASRPQGSYQPQHF	TGTGCCAGCAGGCCCCAGGGGTCGTATCAGCCCCAGCATTTT
TRBD1	TRBV5-1	medium-sized	TRBJ2-5	CASSWGTGQETQYF	TGCGCCAGCAGCTGGGGGACAGGACAAGAGACCCAGTACTTC
.	TRBV5-1	few	TRBJ2-1	CASSPGVQGRNEQFF	TGCGCCAGCAGCCCTGGGGTACAGGGAAGAAATGAGCAGTTCTTC
TRBD1	TRBV7-9	.	TRBJ2-2	CASSSGTGGNRGNTGELFF	TGTGCCAGCAGCTCCGGGACAGGGGGAAATAGGGGGAACACCGGGGAGCTGTTTTTT
.	TRBV2	.	TRBJ1-5	CASSESPRGSNQPQHF	TGTGCCAGCAGTGAATCTCCGAGGGGTAGCAATCAGCCCCAGCATTTT
.	TRBV9	.	TRBJ2-7	CASSAGGDFYF	TGTGCCAGCAGCGCCGGGGGAGATTTCTACTTC
.	TRBV28	.	TRBJ1-5	CASSLSRGFYNQPQHF	TGTGCCAGCAGTTTATCGAGGGGTTTTTACAATCAGCCCCAGCATTTT
.	TRBV5-1	.	TRBJ1-1	CASSATGTPFAEAFF	TGCGCCAGCAGCGCGACCGGGACACCCTTTGCTGAAGCTTTCTTT
TRBD1	TRBV18	.	TRBJ1-5	CASSPGTGNQPQHF	TGTGCCAGCTCACCCGGGACAGGGAATCAGCCCCAGCATTTT
TRBD1	TRBV5-8	once	TRBJ1-3	CASSFGTGSGNTIYF	TGTGCCAGCAGCTTCGGGACAGGGTCAGGAAACACCATATATTTT
TRBD2	TRBV6-1	.	TRBJ2-2	CASSEVAGVHTGELFF	TGTGCCAGCAGTGAAGTGGCGGGAGTACACACCGGGGAGCTGTTTTTT
.	TRBV28	.	TRBJ1-1	CASSLWGNTEAFF	TGTGCCAGCAGTTTGTGGGGTAACACTGAAGCTTTCTTT
TRBD2	TRBV11-2	.	TRBJ2-7	CASSLGGTSGWQYF	TGTGCCAGCAGCTTAGGCGGGACTAGCGGCTGGCAGTACTTC
TRBD1	TRBV9	.	TRBJ2-2	CASSPSWGQGTGELFF	TGTGCCAGCAGCCCGAGTTGGGGACAGGGTACCGGGGAGCTGTTTTTT
TRBD1	TRBV5-1	.	TRBJ1-2	CASSLSSGGAGYTF	TGCGCCAGCAGCTTGAGCTCAGGGGGCGCAGGCTACACCTTC
.	TRBV11-2	.	TRBJ2-7	CASSPVQGSSYEQYF	TGTGCCAGCAGCCCAGTCCAGGGGAGCTCCTACGAGCAGTACTTC
.	TRBV28	.	TRBJ1-2	CASSWTDYGYTF	TGTGCCAGCAGCTGGACAGATTATGGCTACACCTTC
.	TRBV6-6	.	TRBJ2-7	CASRQGTYEQYF	TGTGCCAGCAGGCAGGGGACCTACGAGCAGTACTTC